This TCR beta chain was retrieved from a study of blood T cells in healthy people across ages. Study details: Template switching recovered approximately one barcoded beta molecule for every two T cells.

This CDR3 is built from 18 residues. V dropped 1 base and J dropped 2; count of bases not matched to a gene: 9. CDR1 is LGHNA, CDR2 YNFKEQ, per germline. The second PCR ran roughly 6 to 12 cycles with a sample-barcoded 5' primer and J-beta primers. TCRdb recomputed calls from the 5' RACE reads with MiXCR, one row per CDR3 protein. The sample carries nearly 1 million distinct CDR3 sequences, roughly 51% recorded once. The J gene is TRBJ2-3, the V gene TRBV4-2, with TRBD2 matching over 10 bases. Sequencing was carried out using blood. This clonotype was sampled from a woman aged 60-70 years in good health. CDR3 amino acids: CASSQVQTSGTPTDTQYF. CDR3 nucleotide sequence: TGTGCCAGCAGCCAAGTTCAAACTAGCGGGACCCCCACAGATACGCAGTATTTT.